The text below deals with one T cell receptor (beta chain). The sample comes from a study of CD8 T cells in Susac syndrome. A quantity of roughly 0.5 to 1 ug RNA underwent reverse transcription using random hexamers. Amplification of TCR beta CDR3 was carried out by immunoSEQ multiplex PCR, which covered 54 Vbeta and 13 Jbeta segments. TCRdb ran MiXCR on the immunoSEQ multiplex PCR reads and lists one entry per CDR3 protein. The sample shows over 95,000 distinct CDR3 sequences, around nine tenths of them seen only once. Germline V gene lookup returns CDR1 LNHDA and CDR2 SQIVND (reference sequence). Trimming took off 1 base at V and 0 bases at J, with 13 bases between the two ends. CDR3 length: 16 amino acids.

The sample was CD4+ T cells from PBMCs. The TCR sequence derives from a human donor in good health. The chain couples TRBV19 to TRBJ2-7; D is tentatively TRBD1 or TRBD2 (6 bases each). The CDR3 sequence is CASSIVRGPSSYEQYF. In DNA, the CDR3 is TGTGCCAGTAGTATAGTTCGGGGGCCGAGCTCCTACGAGCAGTACTTC.